The TCR beta chain described here comes from a study of blood T cell repertoires in COVID-19. Per the germline V gene, CDR1 is SNHLY and CDR2 is FYNNEI. The CDR3 runs to 17 residues. V gave up 8 bases and J gave up 2 bases, with 21 bases separating them. Method: immunoSEQ multiplex PCR; TCRdb's copy keeps in-frame clones and lacks some. The table records approximately 380,000 clones, approximately 81% of them present only once. This sequence originates from a woman younger than 30 with acute or convalescent COVID-19. This chain uses TRBV2 with TRBJ1-4; no reliable D call. Sequenced: peripheral blood. The CDR3 bases are TGTGCCAGCTCCCCGCAATTCCGATTTGCGACTAATGAAAAACTGTTTTTT. It specifies CASSPQFRFATNEKLFF.